These T cell receptor beta chains were read from a single sample in a study of cytomegalovirus exposure and HLA in healthy donors. The protocol was immunoSEQ multiplex PCR, while the TCRdb copy is restricted to in-frame clones and leaves out a portion. Among about 140,000 clones, about 61% were seen once, and the ten largest hold roughly 1.9%. The sequencing input was PBMCs. The receptors were gathered from a male donor in good health and CMV-seronegative. CDR3s include the opening cysteine and the closing phenylalanine or tryptophan. Each record gives: CDR3 length, V gene, CDR3 protein.

14 TRBV7-9 CASSFLPPDTEAFF
18 TRBV5-6 CASSSIRDRVRTNEKLFF
15 TRBV29-1 CSAPTGGSSYNEQFF
15 TRBV25-1 CASSEWGSNNQPQHF
15 TRBV19 CASSNYGQGNYEQYF
11 TRBV30 CAWTTSGGYTF
11 TRBV29-1 CSVLENYGYTF
14 TRBV18 CASSPFDRDNGYTF
14 TRBV18 CASSAGATLYGYTF
13 TRBV5-1 CASRTEQGSVQYF
14 TRBV19 CASSILAVNQPQHF
14 TRBV19 CASSANSRGTEAFF
15 TRBV5-4 CASSPPPGNTDTQYF
15 TRBV9 CASSARTGVNQPQHF
17 TRBV27 CASSLWGPDTPSYEQYF
16 TRBV28 CASSHRLGDSSYEQYF
14 TRBV7-3 CASSLTTGITEAFF
12 TRBV6-1 CASSGTTYEQYF
13 TRBV7-9 CSSSLTGDSPLHF
12 TRBV19 CASRQSGETQYF
15 TRBV7-9 CASSFERGGTDTQYF
12 TRBV25-1 CASKGGSYEQYF
14 TRBV9 CASSAGDSDYGYTF
18 TRBV28 CASSFGNRDRGAGNTIYF
15 TRBV5-4 CASSLASGGDNEQFF